This T cell receptor (beta chain) was documented in a study of early T cells in non-severe SARS-CoV-2 infection. As for the study in general: The chains were unpaired, and the sequenced material was bulk RNA from unsorted whole blood. Study-wide points: Missing private and CD4 specificities, VDJdb matching favored anti-spike CD8 responses.

A word on this clonotype: Its antigen is still unknown.

Individual cDNA molecules were tagged with unique molecular identifiers, the study reported. A single record per CDR3 protein comes from TCRdb applying MiXCR to the 5' RACE reads. This table holds around 64,000 distinct CDR3 sequences, over 9.5% found once. Sample: whole blood. This clonotype originated in an adult who was a healthcare worker with PCR-confirmed SARS-CoV-2 infection or an uninfected control (not recorded which).

The CDR3 region is CASSWDGNQPQHF. CDR3 DNA: TGCGCCAGCAGCTGGGACGGGAATCAGCCCCAGCATTTT. The J gene is TRBJ1-5, the V gene TRBV5-1, with D possibly TRBD1 on 5 matching bases. Trimming pared 3 bases from V and 4 bases from J, leaving 8 bases between. The length of the CDR3 is 13 residues. Per germline, CDR1 SGHRS and CDR2 YFSETQ.